The subject of this entry is one TCR beta chain. What it binds is unknown. The CDR3 contains 17 residues. Germline CDR1 MGHRA, CDR2 YSYEKL. Trimming took off 0 bases at V and 0 bases at J, with 15 bases between the two ends. The data belong to a study of cytomegalovirus exposure and HLA in healthy donors. Study-wide points: A later analysis by the authors found several of the most significant clusters apparently linked to common viral pathogens. Among TCR beta chains, those listed as cytomegalovirus-associated numbered around 180.

The PCR was carried out with 60 Vbeta primers and 13 Jbeta primers. Sequencing was performed with immunoSEQ multiplex PCR; in TCRdb, only in-frame clones are kept and a portion is missing. The table records roughly 98,000 clones, roughly 76% of them present only once. This clonotype was obtained from a man aged 50 to 60 in good health and CMV-seronegative. Source material: PBMCs. J is TRBJ2-7 and V is TRBV4-1, with D possibly matching TRBD2 (6 bases). CDR3 nucleotides: TGCGCCAGCAGCCAAGATTTTGGGCGGGGCCTCTCCTACGAGCAGTACTTC. Translating gives CASSQDFGRGLSYEQYF.